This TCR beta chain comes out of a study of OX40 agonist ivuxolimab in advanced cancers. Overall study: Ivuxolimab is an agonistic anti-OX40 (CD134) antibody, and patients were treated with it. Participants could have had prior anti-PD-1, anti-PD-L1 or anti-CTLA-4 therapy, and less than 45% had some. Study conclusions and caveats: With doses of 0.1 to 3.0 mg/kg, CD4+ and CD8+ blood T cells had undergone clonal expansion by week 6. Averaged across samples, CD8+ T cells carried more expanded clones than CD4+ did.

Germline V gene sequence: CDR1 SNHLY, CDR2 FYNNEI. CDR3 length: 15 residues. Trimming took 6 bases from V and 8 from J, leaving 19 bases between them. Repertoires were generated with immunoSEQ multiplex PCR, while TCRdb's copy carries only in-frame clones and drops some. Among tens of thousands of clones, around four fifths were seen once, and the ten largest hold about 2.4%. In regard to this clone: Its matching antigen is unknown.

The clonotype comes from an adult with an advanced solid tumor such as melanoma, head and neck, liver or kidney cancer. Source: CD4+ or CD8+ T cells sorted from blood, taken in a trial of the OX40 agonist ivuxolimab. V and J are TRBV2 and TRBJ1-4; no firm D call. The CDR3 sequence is CASSPFQTGLEKLFF. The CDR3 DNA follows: TGTGCCAGCAGCCCATTCCAGACCGGCCTAGAAAAACTGTTTTTT.